This T cell receptor beta chain was profiled in a study of brain T cells in children with intractable seizures (dated by TCRdb to the early 2020s). As for the study more broadly: Resected brain tissue from 45 to 60 pediatric epilepsy surgery cases was first screened for immune gene transcripts using a NanoString immunology panel. Of the roughly 12 selected surgery cases, pre-surgery blood was also sequenced for eight, so four had brain tissue only. General findings and caveats noted by the study authors: Sequencing depth differed between pre- and post-surgery blood, so clones missing from the pre-surgery sample may reflect undersampling. The patients' HCMV serostatus was not known, and viral specificity was inferred solely from CDR3 sequence similarity.

Explained via the paper, the time point label denotes: resected brain tissue, or blood drawn just prior to surgery. The surgery cases with the highest brain T cell transcript signatures were chosen for TCR beta chain sequencing of brain tissue, and also of blood when blood was available. Prior to surgery, the patients had been treated with at least one anti-epileptic drug. TCR-sequenced patients were children with drug-resistant epilepsy due to tuberous sclerosis complex, focal cortical dysplasia, Rasmussen encephalitis or hemimegalencephaly. Blood samples were drawn just before the epilepsy surgery. The Monarch genomic DNA purification kit was used to extract bulk genomic DNA from unsorted brain tissue and from whole blood. The immunoSEQ assay was used to generate TCR beta chain sequences from genomic DNA. On the authors' methods: CDR3 sequences that did not begin with the conserved framework cysteine at position 104 were removed manually. To get clonality, the normalized Shannon's Diversity Index was subtracted from one, giving values from 0 (maximal diversity) to 1 (oligoclonal). To check whether a given CDR3 had different frequencies in two samples, for example brain versus blood, chi-squared comparison-of-proportions tests were used. Public clonotypes were found by searching immuneACCESS, and the VDJdb browser was used to assess similarity to known antiviral clonotypes. The clones in this table, taken by TCRdb from immuneACCESS, are in-frame only. Not every clone is retained; where verified, under half of the shortfall comes from an unresolved V gene, and the cause of the rest is unknown. Clonal size and the V and J genes are those of that table, whereas D and trimming came from the DNA. The sample table holds about 80,000 clones, of which approximately 90% were seen once. The ten biggest clones cover approximately 25% of the sample.

This clone was counted a single time. Which antigen it targets is not known. Qualities for individual bases were not recorded, and no much larger clone is one base off. From its cysteine to its phenylalanine, the CDR3 spans 14 amino acids. Here the CDR3 DNA is all that survives: 42 bases in frame from base 1. The germline V and J ends show losses of 4 bases and 6 bases respectively, and no gene match explains 7 bases of the junction. The germline V gene sets CDR1 to MNHEY and CDR2 to SVGEGT. The receptor chain draws on TRBV6-2 or TRBV6-3 and TRBJ2-7; the junction holds 9 bases that match TRBD2. Sequences were derived from peripheral blood, sampled at surgery. The clonotype comes from a girl aged 2 to 9 with Rasmussen encephalitis and intractable seizures. The DNA sequence is TGTGCCAGCAGTTCGCGTAGCGGGAGCTTCGAGCAGTACTTC. This is translated as CASSSRSGSFEQYF.